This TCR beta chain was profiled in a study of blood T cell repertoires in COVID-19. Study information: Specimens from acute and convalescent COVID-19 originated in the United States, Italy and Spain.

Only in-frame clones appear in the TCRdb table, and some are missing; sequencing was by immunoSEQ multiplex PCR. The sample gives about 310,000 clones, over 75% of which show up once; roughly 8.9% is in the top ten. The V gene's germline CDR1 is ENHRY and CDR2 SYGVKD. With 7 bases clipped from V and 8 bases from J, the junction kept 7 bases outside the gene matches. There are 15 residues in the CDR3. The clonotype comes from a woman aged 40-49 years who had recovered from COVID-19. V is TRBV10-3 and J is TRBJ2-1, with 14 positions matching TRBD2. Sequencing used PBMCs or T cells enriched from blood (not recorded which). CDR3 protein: CAITQGLAGVDEQFF. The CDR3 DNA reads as TGTGCCATCACCCAGGGACTAGCGGGAGTTGATGAGCAGTTCTTC.